The clone carrying this TCR beta chain was found once. TCRdb's copy holds only in-frame clones and misses some; the assay was immunoSEQ multiplex PCR. The sample has almost 20,000 clones; less than 95% are singletons. Germline CDR1 is LNHDA and CDR2 is SQIVND (reference sequence). The CDR3 has 12 residues. Trimming pared 10 bases from V and 3 bases from J, leaving 12 bases between. The data were obtained in a study of monozygotic twins with cystic fibrosis. What was sequenced was blood. This TCR was sampled from a girl aged 2 to 9 with cystic fibrosis. This chain joins TRBV19 and TRBJ1-1; no firm D call. The CDR3 here is CAKVGKDTEAFF. In DNA, the CDR3 is TGTGCCAAGGTAGGGAAGGACACTGAAGCTTTCTTT.